The rows below give T cell receptor beta chains drawn from one sample of a study of Graves' ophthalmopathy and Graves' hyperthyroidism. From the multiplex PCR reads, TCRdb called clonotypes with MiXCR, one entry per CDR3 protein. The repertoire has over 450,000 distinct CDR3 sequences, approximately 15% of them found once; the top ten carry roughly 10%. The sequenced sample was blood. The source is a woman aged 25 to 39 with Graves' ophthalmopathy. Both conserved end residues are part of each CDR3. The D gene is left open where the match is weak. For some rows the clone size is stated as once, few or many, or as a class when expanded; others skip it.

v_gene,abundance,j_gene,d_gene,CDR3nt,CDR3aa
TRBV28,many,TRBJ2-7,TRBD1,TGTGCCAGCTTTCAAGGACCGGGACAGACCTTCTACGAGCAGTACTTC,CASFQGPGQTFYEQYF
TRBV15,once,TRBJ1-5,NA,TGTGCCACCAGCAGAGGACAGGAGAGCAATCAGCCCCAGCATTTT,CATSRGQESNQPQHF
TRBV27,NA,TRBJ1-6,NA,TGTGCCAGCGCGCCCGAGGAAGGGGCACCCCTCCACTTT,CASAPEEGAPLHF
TRBV2,many,TRBJ2-5,NA,TGTGCCAGCAGTGAAGAGGGAATTCGGCTAGAGACCCAGTACTTC,CASSEEGIRLETQYF
TRBV12-3/TRBV12-4,NA,TRBJ2-4,NA,TGTGCCAGCAGTTTGGAACAGGGAAGAAACATTCAGTACTTC,CASSLEQGRNIQYF
TRBV13,many,TRBJ2-7,NA,TGTGCCAGCAGCTTAGAGAGAGGGTACGAGCAGTACTTC,CASSLERGYEQYF
TRBV6-2/TRBV6-3,many,TRBJ1-1,TRBD1,TGTGCCAGCAAGGGACAGACTGAAGCTTTCTTT,CASKGQTEAFF
TRBV20-1,many,TRBJ2-2,NA,TGCAGTGCTAGCATTAGATCTGGTGGCGGGGAGCTGTTTTTT,CSASIRSGGGELFF
TRBV29-1,NA,TRBJ2-1,NA,TGCAGCGCCCCCGCGGGGAGGAGGAGCAATGAGCAGTTCTTC,CSAPAGRRSNEQFF
TRBV12-3/TRBV12-4,many,TRBJ1-1,NA,TGTGCCAGCCACTATGACAGTCCGAACACTGAAGCTTTCTTT,CASHYDSPNTEAFF
TRBV11-2,many,TRBJ1-1,NA,TGTGCCAGCAGCTTAGTCCAGGGCCGGCAGACTGAAGCTTTCTTT,CASSLVQGRQTEAFF
TRBV6-1,NA,TRBJ2-4,NA,TGTGCCAGCAGCCCTGGACGGTGGAGAGAAAACATTCAGTACTTC,CASSPGRWRENIQYF
TRBV11-2,many,TRBJ1-5,NA,TGTGCCAGCAGCTTAGATGGGGGTTATAGCAATCAGCCCCAGCATTTT,CASSLDGGYSNQPQHF
TRBV6-6,many,TRBJ1-5,NA,TGTGCCAGCAAGAATCGGGGGGTCATGTACGGGTCTGGCAATCAGCCCCAGCATTTT,CASKNRGVMYGSGNQPQHF
TRBV25-1,many,TRBJ2-5,TRBD2,TGTGCCAGCAGTGAATTCAGCACGGGGCGGGAGGCTAAAGAGACCCAGTACTTC,CASSEFSTGREAKETQYF
TRBV7-2,few,TRBJ2-2,NA,TGTGCCAGCGGCAGAACGGGACAGAACACCGGGGAGCTGTTTTTT,CASGRTGQNTGELFF
TRBV6-1,many,TRBJ1-1,NA,TGTGCCAGCACCATCAGGGAATACACTGAAGCTTTCTTT,CASTIREYTEAFF
TRBV6-1,many,TRBJ2-5,TRBD1,TGTGCCAGCAGTCGGACAGGGGGTTCAGAGACCCAGTACTTC,CASSRTGGSETQYF
TRBV6-4,many,TRBJ2-7,TRBD2,TGTGCCAGCAGCTTCATTCCGGGACTACTAAGCTCCTACGAGCAGTACTTC,CASSFIPGLLSSYEQYF
TRBV18,many,TRBJ1-5,TRBD1,TGTGCCAGCGGCCGGGACAGGGCCAATAGCAATCAGCCCCAGCATTTT,CASGRDRANSNQPQHF
TRBV12-3/TRBV12-4,many,TRBJ1-1,NA,TGTGCCAGCAGTCGTGGCCCAGGGCGGGCGTATGACACTGAAGCTTTCTTT,CASSRGPGRAYDTEAFF
TRBV15,NA,TRBJ2-7,NA,TGTGCCACCAGCAGAGATGGCTACGAGCAGTACTTC,CATSRDGYEQYF
TRBV11-1,many,TRBJ2-7,NA,TGTGCCAGCAGCCCGCTACCCGACCTCGGAGTCTTGCGTATTCGGGGGCAGTACTTC,CASSPLPDLGVLRIRGQYF
TRBV6-1,many,TRBJ2-7,NA,TGTGCCAGCAGCGTCAAGATCCTGTCGTCCTACGAGCAGTACTTC,CASSVKILSSYEQYF
TRBV28,many,TRBJ2-7,TRBD1,TGTGCCAGCAGTTTATGGGGCCAGGGGGCCTCCTACGAGCAGTACTTC,CASSLWGQGASYEQYF
TRBV7-9,many,TRBJ1-1,NA,TGTGCCAGCATGAGGGCAGGAGATAACACTGAAGCTTTCTTT,CASMRAGDNTEAFF
TRBV12-3/TRBV12-4,many,TRBJ1-2,NA,TGTGCCAGCAGTTTGTCCAGGGTGGCCTATGGCTACACCTTC,CASSLSRVAYGYTF
TRBV3-1,NA,TRBJ2-5,NA,TGTGCCAGCAGCCTACAGACTTACTCAGGCTGGGCGCAGTACTTC,CASSLQTYSGWAQYF
TRBV24-1,many,TRBJ1-5,NA,TGTGCCACCATAAGAGGGAAGAATCAGCCCCAGCATTTT,CATIRGKNQPQHF
TRBV30,many,TRBJ1-3,NA,TGTGCCTGGAGTGGGAGGGTAAACCGTTTGCGTGGAAACACCATATATTTT,CAWSGRVNRLRGNTIYF
TRBV28,many,TRBJ2-7,NA,TGTGCCAGCAGTTCAGGGTGGAGCTCCTACGAGCAGTACTTC,CASSSGWSSYEQYF
TRBV11-1,few,TRBJ2-7,TRBD1,TGTGCCAGCAGCTTAGGAAAATTGACAGGGACCTACGAGCAGTACTTC,CASSLGKLTGTYEQYF
TRBV7-2,many,TRBJ2-5,NA,TGTGCCAGCAGCTTAGCGCCACGAGGGGGAGAGACCCAGTACTTC,CASSLAPRGGETQYF
TRBV28,many,TRBJ2-1,TRBD2,TGTGCCAGCAGTATTAGCGGGGTTGGCTACAATGAGCAGTTCTTC,CASSISGVGYNEQFF
TRBV6-5,many,TRBJ1-1,NA,TGTGCCAGCAGTTACGAGAGGGGATCGAACACTGAAGCTTTCTTT,CASSYERGSNTEAFF
TRBV12-3/TRBV12-4,few,TRBJ2-7,NA,TGTGCCAGCAGTCCCTACCGGGGAGTCTACGAGCAGTACTTC,CASSPYRGVYEQYF
TRBV4-1,few,TRBJ1-5,NA,TGCGCCAGCAGCCAAGATCAGAAGGGGAATCAGCCCCAGCATTTT,CASSQDQKGNQPQHF
TRBV15,many,TRBJ1-5,NA,TGTGCCACCAGCAGAGATCGAGGGGCCAATCAGCCCCAGCATTTT,CATSRDRGANQPQHF
TRBV29-1,many,TRBJ2-2,TRBD1,TGCAGCGTTGAAAAGGGGACAGCGAGGGAGCCCGGGGAGCTGTTTTTT,CSVEKGTAREPGELFF